This T cell receptor (beta chain) was sequenced in a study of T cell repertoires and Cas9 in healthy adults. The CDR3 totals 13 residues. The V gene lost 3 bases and the J gene lost 6 bases, with 9 bases spanning the gap. Germline CDR1 reads MDHEN; CDR2 reads SYDVKM. Method: immunoSEQ multiplex PCR; TCRdb's copy keeps in-frame clones and lacks some. The repertoire holds around 20,000 clones, about 89% seen once, with roughly 1.6% in the top ten. The sequenced sample consisted of CD4+ effector T cells (CD127+, CD25-, CD137-, CD154-) from PBMCs; culture status not recorded. The TCR sequence derives from a human donor in good health. This chain joins TRBV28 and TRBJ1-5; no firm D call. The CDR3: CASSLDAGQPQHF. As DNA, the CDR3 is TGTGCCAGCAGTTTGGATGCAGGTCAGCCCCAGCATTTT.